A selection of T cell receptor beta chains follows, all from one sample in a study of identical twins. TCRdb independently ran MiXCR on the 5' RACE reads; one entry per CDR3 protein. The data show hundreds of thousands of distinct CDR3 sequences, about 14% seen once. Material: memory (CD45RO+) T cells sorted from blood. These receptors came from a woman between 18 and 29 years old in good health. The CDR3 runs from the conserved cysteine through the conserved F or W. A D gene is named only where the DNA matches it firmly. Rows may omit the clone size; those that give it use once, few, many or a size class.

TRBJ2-1,TRBV29-1,.,TRBD2,CSVSGRAANEQFF,TGCAGCGTAAGCGGGAGGGCCGCGAATGAGCAGTTCTTC
TRBJ2-1,TRBV7-2,many,.,CASSLPRGLYNEQFF,TGTGCCAGCAGCCTCCCCCGAGGCCTCTACAATGAGCAGTTCTTC
TRBJ2-1,TRBV6-5,.,.,CASSYSTTSNEQFF,TGTGCCAGCAGTTACTCTACTACTTCCAATGAGCAGTTCTTC
TRBJ2-1,TRBV7-2,many,TRBD2,CASSFEREGEQFF,TGTGCCAGCAGCTTCGAGCGGGAAGGTGAGCAGTTCTTC
TRBJ2-3,TRBV10-3,.,TRBD2,CAISRQTSGTTDTQYF,TGTGCCATCAGCCGGCAAACTAGCGGAACCACAGATACGCAGTATTTT
TRBJ1-1,TRBV5-1,.,.,CASSRFSQQNTEAFF,TGCGCCAGCAGCCGATTCTCACAGCAGAACACTGAAGCTTTCTTT
TRBJ2-3,TRBV5-6,.,.,CASSLGTGRPDTQYF,TGTGCCAGCAGCCTCGGGACTGGGCGCCCAGATACGCAGTATTTT
TRBJ2-7,TRBV5-6,.,.,CASSLTPRGGNEQYF,TGTGCCAGCAGCCTCACCCCTAGAGGAGGCAACGAGCAGTACTTC
TRBJ2-7,TRBV11-2,few,.,CASSISDGGYEQYF,TGTGCCAGCAGCATCTCGGACGGGGGCTACGAGCAGTACTTC
TRBJ2-6,TRBV5-1,many,TRBD1,CASSSQGAGANVLTF,TGCGCCAGCAGCTCCCAGGGGGCTGGGGCCAACGTCCTGACTTTC
TRBJ1-6,TRBV6-1,few,TRBD1,CASSLLEGAQSPLHF,TGTGCCAGCAGCCTATTGGAGGGGGCGCAGTCACCCCTCCACTTT
TRBJ1-1,TRBV7-9,.,.,CASSSRWSGLSEAFF,TGTGCCAGCAGCTCGAGGTGGTCGGGTTTATCTGAAGCTTTCTTT